The source of this T cell receptor (beta chain) is a study of metastatic and nonmetastatic thyroid tumors. By sample fraction, this clone is medium-sized (0.01 to 0.1%). CDR3 length equals 14 residues. V shed 2 bases, J shed 8 bases, and the junction held 8 bases outside the gene matches. In germline, CDR1 is DFQATT, CDR2 SNEGSKA (reference sequence). Thyroid surgery was preceded by no treatment in any patient. TCRdb reassembled clones from the PCR reads with MiXCR. This sample yields about 12,000 clones, of which roughly 31% are seen a single time; 15% to 19% belongs to the top ten. This TCR was recovered from a male donor with papillary thyroid cancer or a benign thyroid nodule (not recorded which). Some clones in this sample may be carry-over from other donors' samples. The sequencing sample was made of tumor tissue. This chain joins TRBV20-1 and TRBJ1-4; 7 positions agree with TRBD1. The CDR3 loop is CSARRLQGPEKLFF. DNA of the CDR3: TGCAGTGCTAGACGACTACAGGGGCCCGAAAAACTGTTTTTT.